This TCR beta chain was captured by sequencing in a study of shared clonotypes between healthy human individuals. Study context: Per donor, three plates held CD4 naive cells, three held CD4 memory, two held CD8 naive and one held CD8 memory.

The V gene's germline CDR1 is WNHNN and CDR2 SYGVQD (reference sequence). V trimming: 7 bases; J trimming: 3 bases; junction bases outside the gene matches: 3. The CDR3 runs 14 residues. Method: immunoSEQ multiplex PCR; TCRdb's copy keeps in-frame clones and lacks some. The sample has roughly 500,000 clones; around 96% are singletons. The receptor comes from a woman in her 30s in good health. Sample: naive CD4+ T cells sorted from blood. Regarding subset: CD45RA+ positively selected. The gene calls are TRBV10-1 and TRBJ2-3; TRBD2 agrees at 11 bases. This CDR3 reads CASMASGRTDTQYF. The CDR3 nucleotides read TGCGCCAGCATGGCTAGCGGGAGGACAGATACGCAGTATTTT.